This is a list of T cell receptor beta chains from one sample in a study of vaccination and CD4 T cells after COVID-19. A single record per CDR3 protein comes from TCRdb applying MiXCR to the PCR reads. Of under 20,000 distinct CDR3 sequences in the sample, 51% were seen once. Their recognized antigens are unknown. The sequences come from CD4+ T cells from blood, cultured in vitro, collected about 7 months after SARS-CoV-2 vaccination. These receptors all stem from a human donor who had recovered from COVID-19. CDR3s include the opening cysteine and the closing phenylalanine or tryptophan. The order of the fields is J gene, D gene, V gene, clone size, CDR3 DNA, CDR3 protein. The D gene is left open where the match is weak. A row's size may be missing; if present it is once, few, many or a size class.

>TRBJ1-5|TRBD1|TRBV20-1|once
TGCAGTGCTGCCTCGGACAGGGTGGGTCAGCCCCAGCATTTT
CSAASDRVGQPQHF
>TRBJ2-3|TRBD2|TRBV19|few
TGTGCCAGTAGTACCATGACTAGCGGCACAGATACGCAGTATTTT
CASSTMTSGTDTQYF
>TRBJ2-7|.|TRBV11-3|few
TGTGCCAGCAGCCGTCGAGTTAGCTCCTACGAGCAGTACTTC
CASSRRVSSYEQYF
>TRBJ2-1|.|TRBV4-1|few
TGCGCCAGCAGCCAAGGCCAGGGGAGTTGGAATGAGCAGTTCTTC
CASSQGQGSWNEQFF
>TRBJ1-2|TRBD1|TRBV6-5|.
TGTGCCAGCAGTTACTGGGGGACAGGGGTAGGCTACACCTTC
CASSYWGTGVGYTF
>TRBJ2-7|.|TRBV12-3/TRBV12-4|.
TGTGCCAGCAGATTTGGGGGGTCCTACGAGCAGTACTTC
CASRFGGSYEQYF
>TRBJ1-6|TRBD1|TRBV11-2|few
TGTGCCAGCAGCCCCGGACAGGGCCTTCCGGCACCCCTCCACTTT
CASSPGQGLPAPLHF
>TRBJ1-6|TRBD1|TRBV20-1|.
TGCAGTGCTAGAGCCGGGACAGGGGATTCACCCCTCCACTTT
CSARAGTGDSPLHF
>TRBJ2-3|TRBD1|TRBV25-1|.
TGTGCCAGCAGCTTGACAGGGGTGGTTCCAGATACGCAGTATTTT
CASSLTGVVPDTQYF
>TRBJ1-2|TRBD1|TRBV12-3/TRBV12-4|few
TGTGCCAGCAGGGAACAGGGGCGTGACTATGGCTACACCTTC
CASREQGRDYGYTF
>TRBJ2-3|TRBD2|TRBV5-8|.
TGCGCCAGCAGCCAACAGATAGCTAGCGGGAGCACAGATACGCAGTATTTT
CASSQQIASGSTDTQYF
>TRBJ1-2|.|TRBV19|few
TGTGCCAGTAGTATCGGGGCGGGGGTTCGAGGCTACACCTTC
CASSIGAGVRGYTF
>TRBJ1-4|.|TRBV15|.
TGTGCCACCAGCACAGGAGTCGATGAAAAACTGTTTTTT
CATSTGVDEKLFF
>TRBJ2-5|.|TRBV6-1|.
TGTGCCAGCAGTCACAGACGGTGGGAGACCCAGTACTTC
CASSHRRWETQYF
>TRBJ1-6|.|TRBV7-3|.
TGTGCCAGCAGCTTAAGAGGGGGAGGTTCACCCCTCCACTTT
CASSLRGGGSPLHF
>TRBJ1-2|TRBD1|TRBV20-1|few
TGCAGTGCTAAGACAGGGGATGGCTACACCTTC
CSAKTGDGYTF
>TRBJ2-1|.|TRBV19|.
TGTGCCAGTAGTACTCGACTCTTGTCTACGGAGTTCTTC
CASSTRLLSTEFF
>TRBJ1-1|.|TRBV10-3|.
TGTGCCATCAGTAAGACTACAGGGATGAACACTGAAGCTTTCTTT
CAISKTTGMNTEAFF
>TRBJ2-7|.|TRBV5-6|.
TGTGCCAGCAGCTCTTTCCGTGCCGACGAGCAGTACTTC
CASSSFRADEQYF
>TRBJ2-3|.|TRBV20-1|.
TGCAGTGCCCTATCAGGGGCAGATACGCAGTATTTT
CSALSGADTQYF
>TRBJ1-5|.|TRBV27|.
.
CASRTGPTYEQYFGPGNQPQHF
>TRBJ2-5|.|TRBV7-3|medium-sized
TGTGCCAGCAGCTTCAGAGGAGAGACCCAGTACTTC
CASSFRGETQYF
>TRBJ2-3|TRBD2|TRBV20-1|few
TGCAGTGCTAGGGGACTAGCGGATACGCAGTATTTT
CSARGLADTQYF
>TRBJ1-5|TRBD1|TRBV7-2|.
TGTGCCAGCAGTCTACAGGGGATCAATCAGCCCCAGCATTTT
CASSLQGINQPQHF
>TRBJ1-6|.|TRBV7-2|few
TGTGCCAGCAGCTTTCTCGGATTTTCACCCCTCCACTTT
CASSFLGFSPLHF
>TRBJ2-3|.|TRBV15|.
TGTGCCACCAGCAGGGGAAATCTAGAGGATACGCAGTATTTT
CATSRGNLEDTQYF
>TRBJ2-1|TRBD2|TRBV19|.
TGTGCCAGTAGCACCGGGACTAGCGGGGGGGGGAAGCAGTTCTTC
CASSTGTSGGGKQFF
>TRBJ2-5|.|TRBV24-1|.
TGTGCCACCAGTGGCAGTTTGGGGCCGGGGGAGACCCAGTACTTC
CATSGSLGPGETQYF
>TRBJ2-2|TRBD1|TRBV7-3|few
TGTGCCAGCAGCTCGACAGGGGGCGGTACCGGGGAGCTGTTTTTT
CASSSTGGGTGELFF
>TRBJ1-2|TRBD1|TRBV19|.
TGTGCCAGTAGTTCCAGGGGGCGCGCTGGCTATGGCTACACCTTC
CASSSRGRAGYGYTF
>TRBJ1-5|.|TRBV27|medium-sized
TGTGCCAGTGCCTTACGGAGATCGGAGCCCCAGCATTTT
CASALRRSEPQHF
>TRBJ1-1|.|TRBV5-1|once
TGCGCCAGCAGCCCCCAGAGTGTGCCCACTGAAGCTTTCTTT
CASSPQSVPTEAFF
>TRBJ2-7|TRBD2|TRBV20-1|.
TGCAGTGCTTTGACTAGCACCCAAGGCAAGCAGTACTTC
CSALTSTQGKQYF
>TRBJ2-2|TRBD1|TRBV7-6|.
TGTGCCAGCAGCTCAGCAGGGGGTACCGGGGAGCTGTTTTTT
CASSSAGGTGELFF
>TRBJ2-3|.|TRBV15|.
TGTGCCACCAGCAGAGTTTCGGGGGCAGGAGATACGCAGTATTTT
CATSRVSGAGDTQYF
>TRBJ2-5|TRBD2|TRBV7-2|.
TGTGCCAGCAGCTCCCAGCGGGGGGCCTGGGAGACCCAGTACTTC
CASSSQRGAWETQYF
>TRBJ2-5|.|TRBV7-9|.
TGTGCCAGCAGCTCGCAAAACGACAGGACCCAGTACTTC
CASSSQNDRTQYF
>TRBJ2-1|.|TRBV7-8|.
TGTGCCAGCAGCCCCCGGGACAACTCCTACAATGAGCAGTTCTTC
CASSPRDNSYNEQFF
>TRBJ1-6|.|TRBV11-3|.
TGTGCCAGCAGCTATAGAAGGGATTCGCCCCTCCACTTT
CASSYRRDSPLHF
>TRBJ1-2|.|TRBV20-1|.
TGCAGTGCTATGGAATACAGGACTAACTATGGCTACACCTTC
CSAMEYRTNYGYTF
>TRBJ2-7|.|TRBV4-3|.
TGCGCCAGCAGCCAAGATATATTTCGGGAGCAGTACTTC
CASSQDIFREQYF
>TRBJ2-5|.|TRBV20-1|.
TGCAGTGCTGAACCCGGCAGGTCCGAGGGGACCCAGTACTTC
CSAEPGRSEGTQYF
>TRBJ2-7|TRBD1|TRBV6-1|.
TGTGCCAGCAGATCCGGGGACAGCCTCTACGAGCAGTACTTC
CASRSGDSLYEQYF
>TRBJ2-7|.|TRBV6-1|.
TGTGCCAGCAGTGAAGGACAGAGATCTTCCTACGAGCAGTACTTC
CASSEGQRSSYEQYF
>TRBJ2-2|.|TRBV2|few
TGTGCCAGCAGTATGTACAGGGTCGGCACCGGGGAGCTGTTTTTT
CASSMYRVGTGELFF
>TRBJ1-1|.|TRBV5-1|few
TGCGCCAGCAGCTTAGGGCCACAGCCGAACACTGAAGCTTTCTTT
CASSLGPQPNTEAFF
>TRBJ2-7|TRBD1|TRBV28|.
TGTGCCACCAGGTTGGGACAGGCGATCTACGAGCAGTACTTC
CATRLGQAIYEQYF
>TRBJ2-2|.|TRBV6-1|.
TGTGCCAGCAGTGTACAGGGTTCCGGGGAGCTGTTTTTT
CASSVQGSGELFF
>TRBJ2-7|.|TRBV7-6|.
TGTGCCAGCAGCCCAGGTCCAGGGAGAAGTTACGAGCAGTACTTC
CASSPGPGRSYEQYF
>TRBJ2-1|.|TRBV2|.
TGTGCCAGCAGTGGGAGGCCAGCATTGAAGCAGTTCTTC
CASSGRPALKQFF
>TRBJ1-2|TRBD1|TRBV6-1|.
TGTGCCAGCAGTGCCGCCGGGACAGGCCGAAGCTACACCTTC
CASSAAGTGRSYTF
>TRBJ2-7|.|TRBV7-9|.
TGTGCCAGCAGCTTAGGACAGGGAGGGTACAAGGAGCAGTACTTC
CASSLGQGGYKEQYF
>TRBJ2-7|.|TRBV5-1|.
TGCGCCAGCAGCTTGGCCGGGGAGACCACCTACGAGCAGTACTTC
CASSLAGETTYEQYF
>TRBJ1-2|.|TRBV20-1|.
TGCAGTGCTAGAGATGCGCATTTGTCCTATGGCTACACCTTC
CSARDAHLSYGYTF
>TRBJ1-3|.|TRBV6-1|.
TGTGCCAGCAGTGGAGAAAACCGGCCTGGAAACACCATATATTTT
CASSGENRPGNTIYF
>TRBJ2-2|TRBD2|TRBV5-1|few
TGCGCCAGCAGATTACTAGCGCCGAACACCGGGGAGCTGTTTTTT
CASRLLAPNTGELFF
>TRBJ2-5|TRBD2|TRBV6-2/TRBV6-3|.
TGTGCCAGCAGTGAGATTCTAGCGGGAGGGGGCCAAGAGACCCAGTACTTC
CASSEILAGGGQETQYF